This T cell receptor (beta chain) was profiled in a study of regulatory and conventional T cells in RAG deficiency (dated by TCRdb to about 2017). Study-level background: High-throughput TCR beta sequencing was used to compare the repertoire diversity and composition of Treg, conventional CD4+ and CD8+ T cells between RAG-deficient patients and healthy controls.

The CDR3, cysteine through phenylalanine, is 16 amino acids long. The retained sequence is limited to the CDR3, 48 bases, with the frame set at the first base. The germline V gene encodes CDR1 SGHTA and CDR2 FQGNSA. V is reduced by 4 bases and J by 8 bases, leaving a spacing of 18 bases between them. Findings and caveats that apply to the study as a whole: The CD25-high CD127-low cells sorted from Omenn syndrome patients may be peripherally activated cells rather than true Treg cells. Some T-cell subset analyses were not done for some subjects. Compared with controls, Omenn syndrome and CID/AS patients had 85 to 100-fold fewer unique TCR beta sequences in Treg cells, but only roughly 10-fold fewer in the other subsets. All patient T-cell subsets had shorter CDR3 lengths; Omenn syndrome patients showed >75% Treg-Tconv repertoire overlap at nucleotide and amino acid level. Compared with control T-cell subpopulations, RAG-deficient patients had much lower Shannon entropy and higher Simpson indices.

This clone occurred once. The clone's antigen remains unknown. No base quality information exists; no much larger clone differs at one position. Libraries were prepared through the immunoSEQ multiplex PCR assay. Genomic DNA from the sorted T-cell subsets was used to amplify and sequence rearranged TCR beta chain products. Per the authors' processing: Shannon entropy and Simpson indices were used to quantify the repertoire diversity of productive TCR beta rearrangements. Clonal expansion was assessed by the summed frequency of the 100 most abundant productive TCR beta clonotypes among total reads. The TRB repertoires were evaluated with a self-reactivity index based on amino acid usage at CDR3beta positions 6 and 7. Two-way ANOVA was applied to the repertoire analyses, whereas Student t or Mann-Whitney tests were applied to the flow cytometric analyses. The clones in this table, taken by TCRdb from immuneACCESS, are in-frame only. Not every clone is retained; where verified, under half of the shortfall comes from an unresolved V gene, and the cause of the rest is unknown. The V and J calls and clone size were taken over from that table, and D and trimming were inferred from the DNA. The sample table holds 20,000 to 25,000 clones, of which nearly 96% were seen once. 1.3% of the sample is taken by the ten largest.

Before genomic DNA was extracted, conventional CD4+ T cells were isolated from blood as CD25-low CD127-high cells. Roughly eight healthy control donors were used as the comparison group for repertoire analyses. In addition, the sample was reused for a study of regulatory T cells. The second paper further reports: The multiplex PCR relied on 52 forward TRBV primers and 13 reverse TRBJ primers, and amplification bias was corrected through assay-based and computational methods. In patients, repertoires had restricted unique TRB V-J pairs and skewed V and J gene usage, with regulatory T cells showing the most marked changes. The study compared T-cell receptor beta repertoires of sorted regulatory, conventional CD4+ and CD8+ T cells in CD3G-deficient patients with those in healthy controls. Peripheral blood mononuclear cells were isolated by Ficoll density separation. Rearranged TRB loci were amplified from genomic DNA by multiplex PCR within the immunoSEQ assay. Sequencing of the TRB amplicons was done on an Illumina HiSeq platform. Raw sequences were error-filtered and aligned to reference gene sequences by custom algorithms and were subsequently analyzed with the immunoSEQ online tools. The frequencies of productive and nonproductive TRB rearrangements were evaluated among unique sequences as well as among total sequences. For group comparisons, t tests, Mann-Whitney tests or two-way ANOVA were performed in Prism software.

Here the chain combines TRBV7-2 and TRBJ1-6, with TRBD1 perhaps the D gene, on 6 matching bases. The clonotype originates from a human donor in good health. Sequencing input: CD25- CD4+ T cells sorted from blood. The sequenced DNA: TGTGCCAGCAGCTCAGGGCAGGGGAATTTGGATTCACCCCTCCACTTT. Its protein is CASSSGQGNLDSPLHF.